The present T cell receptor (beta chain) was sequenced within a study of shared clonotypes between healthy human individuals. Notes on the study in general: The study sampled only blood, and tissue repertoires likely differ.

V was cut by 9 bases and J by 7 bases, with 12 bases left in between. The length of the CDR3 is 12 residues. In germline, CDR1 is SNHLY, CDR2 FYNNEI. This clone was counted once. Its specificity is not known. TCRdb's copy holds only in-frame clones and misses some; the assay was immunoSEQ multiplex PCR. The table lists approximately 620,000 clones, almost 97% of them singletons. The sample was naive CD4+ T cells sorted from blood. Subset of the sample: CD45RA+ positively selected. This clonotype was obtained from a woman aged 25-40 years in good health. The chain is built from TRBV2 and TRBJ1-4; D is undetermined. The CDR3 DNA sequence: TGTGCCAGTAACGAGATGGCTGAAAAACTGTTTTTT. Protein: CASNEMAEKLFF. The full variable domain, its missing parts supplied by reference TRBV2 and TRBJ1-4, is EPEVTQTPSHQVTQMGQEVILRCVPISNHLYFYWYRQILGQKVEFLVSFYNNEISEKSEIFDDQFSVERPDGSNFTLKIRSTKLEDSAMYFCASNEMAEKLFFGSGTQLSVL.